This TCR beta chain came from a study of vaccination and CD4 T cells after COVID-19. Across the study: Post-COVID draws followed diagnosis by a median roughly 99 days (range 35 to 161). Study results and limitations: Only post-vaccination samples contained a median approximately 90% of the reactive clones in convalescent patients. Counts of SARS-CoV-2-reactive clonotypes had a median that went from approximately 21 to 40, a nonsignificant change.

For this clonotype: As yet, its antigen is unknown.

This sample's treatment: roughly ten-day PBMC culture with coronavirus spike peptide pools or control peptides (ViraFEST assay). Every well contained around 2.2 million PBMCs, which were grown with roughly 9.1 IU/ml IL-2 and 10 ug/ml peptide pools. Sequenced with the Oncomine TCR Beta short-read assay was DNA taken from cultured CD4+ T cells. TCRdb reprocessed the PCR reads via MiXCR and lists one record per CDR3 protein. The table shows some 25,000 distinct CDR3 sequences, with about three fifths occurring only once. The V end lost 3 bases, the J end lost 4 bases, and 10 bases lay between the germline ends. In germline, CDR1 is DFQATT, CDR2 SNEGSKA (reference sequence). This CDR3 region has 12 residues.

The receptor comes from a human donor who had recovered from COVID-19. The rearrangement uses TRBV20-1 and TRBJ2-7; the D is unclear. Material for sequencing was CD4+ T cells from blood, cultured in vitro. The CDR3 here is CSARKSHYEQYF. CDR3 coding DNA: TGCAGTGCTAGGAAAAGTCATTACGAGCAGTACTTC.